Listed below are T cell receptor beta chains from one sample, sequenced in a study of blood T cell repertoires in COVID-19. The data were produced by immunoSEQ multiplex PCR, yet TCRdb's version contains in-frame clones alone and is incomplete. The sample has 15,000 to 20,000 clones; more than 85% are singletons. Sequenced input: peripheral blood. The receptors were gathered from a woman aged 55-70 years with active COVID-19. CDR3s include the opening cysteine and the closing phenylalanine or tryptophan. Each record gives: V gene, D gene, clone size, J gene, CDR3 protein. D genes are given only for firm matches. Expanded clones are given a class, and other clones once, few, many or no size at all.

v_gene: TRBV13
d_gene: NA
abundance: NA
j_gene: TRBJ2-7
CDR3aa: CASSLGVASSYEQYF

v_gene: TRBV7-3
d_gene: TRBD2
abundance: few
j_gene: TRBJ2-2
CDR3aa: CASSSSGPGGELFF

v_gene: TRBV5-4
d_gene: NA
abundance: NA
j_gene: TRBJ2-1
CDR3aa: CASSLGTTLAPGEQFF

v_gene: TRBV7-2
d_gene: NA
abundance: few
j_gene: TRBJ1-2
CDR3aa: CASSKGGERFYTF

v_gene: TRBV6-2/TRBV6-3
d_gene: NA
abundance: NA
j_gene: TRBJ1-1
CDR3aa: CASSSGENTEAFF

v_gene: TRBV6-1
d_gene: TRBD1
abundance: NA
j_gene: TRBJ2-7
CDR3aa: CASSARPGTGILEQYF

v_gene: TRBV7-9
d_gene: NA
abundance: medium-sized
j_gene: TRBJ1-5
CDR3aa: CASSPIGHMTTPQHF

v_gene: TRBV20-1
d_gene: TRBD2
abundance: NA
j_gene: TRBJ2-3
CDR3aa: CSASPTSKGDTQYF

v_gene: TRBV19
d_gene: NA
abundance: NA
j_gene: TRBJ1-5
CDR3aa: CASSARVNQPQHF

v_gene: TRBV27
d_gene: NA
abundance: NA
j_gene: TRBJ1-1
CDR3aa: CASSLQGNTEAFF

v_gene: TRBV7-8
d_gene: TRBD1
abundance: NA
j_gene: TRBJ2-7
CDR3aa: CASSLAPRTGGTYEQYF

v_gene: TRBV11-2
d_gene: TRBD2
abundance: NA
j_gene: TRBJ2-7
CDR3aa: CASSRLLGGDEQYF

v_gene: TRBV15
d_gene: NA
abundance: NA
j_gene: TRBJ1-5
CDR3aa: CATSRVVRGVGSNQPQHF

v_gene: TRBV4-1
d_gene: TRBD2
abundance: NA
j_gene: TRBJ2-7
CDR3aa: CASSQTSGGIYEQYF

v_gene: TRBV9
d_gene: NA
abundance: NA
j_gene: TRBJ2-7
CDR3aa: CASSQSDRIYEQYF

v_gene: TRBV18
d_gene: NA
abundance: NA
j_gene: TRBJ1-1
CDR3aa: CASSPASGVPEAFF

v_gene: TRBV3-1/TRBV3-2
d_gene: NA
abundance: NA
j_gene: TRBJ1-1
CDR3aa: CASSHGQGRAEAFF

v_gene: TRBV20-1
d_gene: NA
abundance: NA
j_gene: TRBJ2-4
CDR3aa: CSAGDYGKNIQYF

v_gene: TRBV19
d_gene: TRBD1
abundance: NA
j_gene: TRBJ1-4
CDR3aa: CASRRHGQANEKLFF

v_gene: TRBV7-9
d_gene: NA
abundance: NA
j_gene: TRBJ1-2
CDR3aa: CASSPPQGYGYTF

v_gene: TRBV5-8
d_gene: NA
abundance: NA
j_gene: TRBJ1-5
CDR3aa: CASSSNFINQPQHF

v_gene: TRBV9
d_gene: NA
abundance: NA
j_gene: TRBJ1-6
CDR3aa: CASSGEQGRSPLHF

v_gene: TRBV5-4
d_gene: TRBD1
abundance: once
j_gene: TRBJ2-2
CDR3aa: CASSRRTGLGTGELFF

v_gene: TRBV5-1
d_gene: NA
abundance: NA
j_gene: TRBJ1-1
CDR3aa: CASSGQGPMNTEAFF

v_gene: TRBV5-8
d_gene: TRBD1
abundance: NA
j_gene: TRBJ2-2
CDR3aa: CASSLGRQGFTGELFF

v_gene: TRBV9
d_gene: NA
abundance: once
j_gene: TRBJ2-2
CDR3aa: CASSPGEFGTGELFF

v_gene: TRBV12-1
d_gene: NA
abundance: NA
j_gene: TRBJ1-1
CDR3aa: CASTSFGGDTEAFF

v_gene: TRBV7-3
d_gene: TRBD2
abundance: few
j_gene: TRBJ2-1
CDR3aa: CASSLGGGAGSYNEQFF

v_gene: TRBV2
d_gene: NA
abundance: NA
j_gene: TRBJ2-1
CDR3aa: CASSALKTSYNEQFF

v_gene: TRBV7-8
d_gene: NA
abundance: NA
j_gene: TRBJ1-1
CDR3aa: CASSSGERTEAFF

v_gene: TRBV5-6
d_gene: TRBD2
abundance: NA
j_gene: TRBJ2-1
CDR3aa: CASSYPTSGGAFEQFF

v_gene: TRBV7-9
d_gene: NA
abundance: NA
j_gene: TRBJ1-1
CDR3aa: CASSKPGNTEAFF

v_gene: TRBV5-4
d_gene: NA
abundance: few
j_gene: TRBJ1-2
CDR3aa: CASRSKSTGSNGYTF

v_gene: TRBV5-1
d_gene: TRBD1
abundance: once
j_gene: TRBJ1-5
CDR3aa: CASSAGTGGDNQPQHF

v_gene: TRBV18
d_gene: NA
abundance: NA
j_gene: TRBJ2-5
CDR3aa: CASSPMNGETQYF

v_gene: TRBV7-9
d_gene: NA
abundance: NA
j_gene: TRBJ2-5
CDR3aa: CASIPFQGDQETQYF

v_gene: TRBV6-1
d_gene: NA
abundance: NA
j_gene: TRBJ1-2
CDR3aa: CASSERLRNGYTF

v_gene: TRBV14
d_gene: NA
abundance: NA
j_gene: TRBJ1-4
CDR3aa: CASSQAGGSWKLFF

v_gene: TRBV29-1
d_gene: NA
abundance: NA
j_gene: TRBJ2-7
CDR3aa: CSGRDSLSYEQYF

v_gene: TRBV4-2
d_gene: TRBD1
abundance: NA
j_gene: TRBJ2-5
CDR3aa: CASSQDLGQVLDF

v_gene: TRBV4-2
d_gene: NA
abundance: NA
j_gene: TRBJ2-1
CDR3aa: CASSQETSTSNEQFF

v_gene: TRBV5-3
d_gene: TRBD1
abundance: NA
j_gene: TRBJ1-5
CDR3aa: CARSLTRSLTRDRGQPQHF

v_gene: TRBV11-2
d_gene: NA
abundance: NA
j_gene: TRBJ2-3
CDR3aa: CASSLDVADTQYF

v_gene: TRBV6-5
d_gene: NA
abundance: NA
j_gene: TRBJ1-3
CDR3aa: CASRLMVSGGNTIYF

v_gene: TRBV10-2
d_gene: NA
abundance: NA
j_gene: TRBJ1-2
CDR3aa: CASRAWGGPLGYGYTF

v_gene: TRBV19
d_gene: NA
abundance: NA
j_gene: TRBJ1-2
CDR3aa: CASSIAGVYGYTF

v_gene: TRBV29-1
d_gene: TRBD2
abundance: few
j_gene: TRBJ2-3
CDR3aa: CSVEKRVGSSSGGGTDTQYF

v_gene: TRBV7-8
d_gene: NA
abundance: NA
j_gene: TRBJ1-1
CDR3aa: CASSLRGYTEAFF

v_gene: TRBV9
d_gene: NA
abundance: once
j_gene: TRBJ1-2
CDR3aa: CASSVEGAVGGYTF

v_gene: TRBV24-1
d_gene: TRBD2
abundance: NA
j_gene: TRBJ2-1
CDR3aa: CATSDAGTSGGAINEQFF

v_gene: TRBV5-1
d_gene: NA
abundance: few
j_gene: TRBJ1-4
CDR3aa: CASKSTAVDNEKLFF

v_gene: TRBV3-1/TRBV3-2
d_gene: NA
abundance: NA
j_gene: TRBJ2-5
CDR3aa: CASSQAEGRGGLNF

v_gene: TRBV24-1
d_gene: TRBD2
abundance: NA
j_gene: TRBJ2-5
CDR3aa: CATSDPLAGGQETQYF

v_gene: TRBV28
d_gene: NA
abundance: NA
j_gene: TRBJ1-5
CDR3aa: CASSRAGVPSGDDQPQHF